This T cell receptor (beta chain) was identified in a study of blood T cell repertoires in COVID-19. Regarding this clone: The same CDR3 arises from other DNA sequences in this sample as well.

Per the authors' pipeline: Reference gene primer amplification gave nucleated cell count estimates. Assay used: immunoSEQ multiplex PCR; TCRdb lists only in-frame clones, some missing. V, J and clone size are taken as reported in that table, and D and trimming were inferred from the DNA itself. The profile covers 150,000 to 250,000 clones, with 82% appearing a single time and 10% to 15% taken by the ten largest. V was cut by 3 bases and J by 4 bases, with 9 bases left in between. The germline V gene has CDR1 DFQATT and CDR2 SNEGSKA (reference sequence). The CDR3 consists of 12 residues. Donors were grouped by their self-reported clinical history.

Sequencing used PBMCs or T cells enriched from blood (not recorded which). This TCR came from a middle-aged man who had recovered from COVID-19. The rearrangement uses TRBV20-1 and TRBJ1-2; TRBD1 is a possible D gene (6 bases). CDR3 in amino acids: CSASTGLYGYTF. As DNA, the CDR3 is TGCAGTGCTAGTACAGGGCTCTATGGCTACACCTTC.